The 9 T cell receptor beta chains below all came from one sample that was sequenced in a study of T cell repertoires in cytomegalovirus infection. TCRdb reanalysed the reads using MiXCR and keeps one entry per CDR3 protein. Seen here are about 85,000 distinct CDR3 sequences, around half observed once, and the top ten hold 80% to 95%. Which antigens these TCRs recognize remains unknown. The specimen comprised CD8+ T cells from cultured PBMCs, sampled from culture after CMV antigen stimulation. These receptors were taken from a human donor in good health (CMV status not recorded). Some clones in this sample may be carry-over from other donors' samples.

This sequence joins TRBV12-3 or TRBV12-4 and TRBJ1-2; D unclear. The CDR3 has 15 residues. Trimming left V 4 bases short and J 0 bases short, with 12 bases between. CDR3 in DNA: TGTGCCAGCAGTTCGTTGTCTCATCCTAACTATGGCTACACCTTC. Amino acid sequence: CASSSLSHPNYGYTF.

This clonotype occurred once. V usage is TRBV27 and J usage is TRBJ2-5; D is unresolved. V was trimmed by 5 bases and J by 5 bases, leaving 9 bases between them. The CDR3 totals 12 residues. CDR1 MNHEY and CDR2 SMNVEV come from the germline V gene (reference sequence). The CDR3 region is CASSPGRETQYF. The CDR3 DNA sequence: TGTGCCAGCAGTCCCGGTCGGGAGACCCAGTACTTC.

This rearrangement joins TRBV7-9 to TRBJ2-3; the match to TRBD1 covers 9 bases. With V trimmed by 5 bases and J by 0 bases, 12 bases remained unmatched. Per the germline V gene, CDR1 is SEHNR and CDR2 is FQNEAQ (reference sequence). CDR3 length equals 18 residues. CDR3 protein: CASSTTGGWRDSTDTQYF. The CDR3 DNA reads TGTGCCAGCAGCACTACAGGGGGCTGGCGAGATAGCACAGATACGCAGTATTTT.

Comments on this clonotype: Germline is not matched at one junction end, which may reflect a read error. The V gene is TRBV27, the J gene TRBJ1-1; 7 positions match TRBD1. CDR3 length: 16 amino acids. CDR1 and CDR2 from the germline V gene are MNHEY and SMNVEV (reference sequence). For the CDR3, the DNA is TGTGCCAGCAGTATATCACTGACAGGGATGAACACTGAAGCTTTCTTT. Encoded protein: CASSISLTGMNTEAFF.

The rearrangement joins TRBV28 to TRBJ2-1, with D perhaps matching TRBD2 (6 bases). This CDR3 has 13 residues. Per the germline V gene, CDR1 is MDHEN and CDR2 is SYDVKM. V lost 9 bases and J lost 6, with 15 bases in between. CDR3 residues: CASRAGRSNEQFF. CDR3 nucleotide sequence: TGTGCCAGTAGGGCGGGGCGGAGCAATGAGCAGTTCTTC.

This clonotype has a handful of counts. CDR3 in amino acids: CASTSRTDTQYF. The DNA for the CDR3 is TGTGCCAGCACCTCCCGCACAGATACGCAGTATTTT. The chain employs TRBV12-3 or TRBV12-4 and TRBJ2-3, with unresolved D. V was trimmed by 7 bases and J by 1 base, leaving 6 bases between them. This CDR3 contains 12 residues.

This chain links TRBV6-1 with TRBJ1-5; D may be TRBD1 (5 bases). The V end lost 2 bases, the J end lost 1 base, and 12 bases lay between the germline ends. This CDR3 has 16 amino acids. Germline assignment: CDR1 MNHNS and CDR2 SASEGT. The CDR3 is CASSEYDGASNQPQHF. DNA for the CDR3: TGTGCCAGCAGTGAATATGATGGGGCGAGCAATCAGCCCCAGCATTTT.

There are a few counts of this clonotype. J is TRBJ1-2 and V is TRBV7-9; a weak D match, TRBD1 (5 bases). The CDR3 has 12 amino acids. With 4 bases removed from V and 8 bases from J, the gap between germline ends came to 11 bases. CDR1 and CDR2 from the germline V gene are SEHNR and FQNEAQ (reference sequence). The CDR3 spells CASSYGGRGYTF. In DNA, the CDR3 is TGTGCCAGCAGCTACGGGGGGAGAGGCTACACCTTC.

This clonotype was seen only a few times. The chain recombines TRBV4-1 with TRBJ1-1; D uncertain. Between the trimmed V and J ends, which lost 3 bases and 5 bases, there was a span of 13 bases. This CDR3 region has 14 residues. The germline V gene encodes CDR1 MGHRA and CDR2 YSYEKL. The CDR3 DNA sequence: TGCGCCAGCAGCCATCTCCTCGGAGGAACTGAAGCTTTCTTT. It translates to CASSHLLGGTEAFF.